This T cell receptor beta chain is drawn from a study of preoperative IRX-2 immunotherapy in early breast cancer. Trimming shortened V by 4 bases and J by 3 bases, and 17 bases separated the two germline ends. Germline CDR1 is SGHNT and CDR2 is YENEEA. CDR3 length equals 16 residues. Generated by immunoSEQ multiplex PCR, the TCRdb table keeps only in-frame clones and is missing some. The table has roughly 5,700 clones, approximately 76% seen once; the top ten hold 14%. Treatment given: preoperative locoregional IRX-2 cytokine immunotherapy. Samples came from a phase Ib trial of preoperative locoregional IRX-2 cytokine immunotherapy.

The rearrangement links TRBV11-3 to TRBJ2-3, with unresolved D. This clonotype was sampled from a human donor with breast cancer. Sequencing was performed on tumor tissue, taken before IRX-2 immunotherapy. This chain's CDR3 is CASSSRQGFGTDTQYF. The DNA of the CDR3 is TGTGCCAGCAGCTCCCGACAAGGATTCGGGACAGATACGCAGTATTTT.